This entry lists 32 T cell receptor beta chains sequenced from one sample in a study of T cell repertoires in cytomegalovirus infection. TCRdb reprocessed the reads with MiXCR, giving one entry per CDR3 protein. The sample shows under 300,000 distinct CDR3 sequences, about a sixth of them seen only once. The sequenced material came from CD8+ T cells from PBMCs. These receptors originate from a human donor in good health (CMV status not recorded). Some clones in this sample may be carry-over from other donors' samples.

This rearrangement joins TRBV6-5 to TRBJ2-7, with D maybe TRBD2 (5 bases). CDR1 and CDR2 from the germline V gene are MNHEY and SVGAGI. With 0 bases removed from V and 0 bases from J, the gap between germline ends came to 15 bases. The CDR3 runs to 17 residues. The CDR3 coding sequence is TGTGCCAGCAGTTACTCGACAAATATAGGGAGCTCCTACGAGCAGTACTTC. This gives the protein CASSYSTNIGSSYEQYF.

This clonotype was detected a few times. The chain's CDR3 is CASTWSPESYEQYF. The CDR3 DNA sequence: TGTGCCAGCACCTGGTCCCCAGAGTCCTACGAGCAGTACTTC. The chain links TRBV12-3 or TRBV12-4 to TRBJ2-7; D unresolved. V lost 7 bases, J lost 1 base, and 14 bases lay in between. The CDR3 runs 14 residues.

This clonotype occurred many times. V usage is TRBV12-3 or TRBV12-4 and J usage is TRBJ1-5; D is unclear. Trimming left V 6 bases short and J 1 base short, with 7 bases between. CDR3 length: 13 amino acids. In DNA, the CDR3 is TGTGCCAGCAGCTTGACCAGCAATCAGCCCCAGCATTTT. This codes for CASSLTSNQPQHF.

V gene TRBV5-1 combines with J gene TRBJ1-2, with 7 nucleotides matching TRBD1. With V trimmed by 3 bases and J by 1 base, 6 bases remained unmatched. This CDR3 has 15 residues. The germline CDR1 and CDR2 sequences are SGHRS and YFSETQ. CDR3 DNA: TGCGCCAGCAGCTCCCAGGGACAGAGTAACTATGGCTACACCTTC. It codes for CASSSQGQSNYGYTF. The complete variable domain, with remaining parts taken from reference TRBV5-1 and TRBJ1-2, reads KAGVTQTPRYLIKTRGQQVTLSCSPISGHRSVSWYQQTPGQGLQFLFEYFSETQRNKGNFPGRFSGRQFSNSRSEMNVSTLELGDSALYLCASSSQGQSNYGYTFGSGTRLTVV.

This clonotype has only a few counts. V is TRBV28 and J is TRBJ2-7; 8 bases line up with TRBD1. This CDR3 has 15 residues. Germline V CDR1 and CDR2: MDHEN, SYDVKM. The V gene end was trimmed by 2 bases and the J gene end by 3 bases; junction bases not matched to a gene: 6. CDR3 sequence (DNA): TGTGCCAGCAGTTTACTTGGGGACAGGCTCTACGAGCAGTACTTC. Its protein is CASSLLGDRLYEQYF.

This clonotype was found a few times. The chain uses TRBV2 and TRBJ1-1; D might be TRBD1 (5 bases). Trimming took off 6 bases at V and 3 bases at J, with 8 bases between the two ends. Germline CDR1 is SNHLY and CDR2 is FYNNEI. The CDR3 spans 12 residues. The CDR3: CASRWGDTEAFF. The CDR3 bases are TGTGCCAGCAGGTGGGGGGACACTGAAGCTTTCTTT.

This sequence joins TRBV29-1 and TRBJ2-5; no reliable D call. V was clipped by 1 base and J by 2 bases, with 5 bases between them. This CDR3 contains 12 residues. CDR1 and CDR2 from the germline V gene are SQVTM and ANQGSEA. The DNA for the CDR3 is TGCAGCGTTGAAGCTGGACAAGAGACCCAGTACTTC. Protein: CSVEAGQETQYF.

This clonotype was counted between two and nine times. This chain links TRBV27 with TRBJ1-6; no reliable D call. The germline gives CDR1 MNHEY, CDR2 SMNVEV (reference sequence). Trimming removed 4 bases from V and 9 bases from J, with 10 bases in between. This CDR3 region has 13 residues. The CDR3 reads CASSSFARSPLHF. The CDR3 DNA reads as TGTGCCAGCAGTTCTTTTGCGCGTTCACCCCTCCACTTT.

The table lists this clonotype with many counts. This sequence joins TRBV7-8 and TRBJ1-2, with TRBD1 matching over 7 bases. V dropped 5 bases and J dropped 5; count of bases not matched to a gene: 17. Germline loops: CDR1 SGHVS, CDR2 FQNEAQ. CDR3 length equals 17 residues. The CDR3 loop reads CASSPTYDREEGYGYTF. The CDR3 nucleotides are TGTGCCAGCAGCCCAACCTACGACAGGGAAGAGGGGTATGGCTACACCTTC.

This clonotype turned up a few times. The V call is TRBV27, the J call TRBJ1-2, with D perhaps matching TRBD1 (5 bases). The germline CDR1 and CDR2 sequences are MNHEY and SMNVEV (reference sequence). Trimming stripped 5 bases from V and 7 bases from J, with 23 bases between. This CDR3 comprises 16 residues. The CDR3 spells CASSRSLGRDGGGYTF. In DNA form, the CDR3 reads TGTGCCAGCAGTCGATCTCTAGGCAGGGACGGAGGTGGCTACACCTTC.

The rearrangement joins TRBV29-1 to TRBJ1-1, with D maybe TRBD1 (5 bases). V was trimmed by 0 bases and J by 4 bases, leaving 15 bases between them. The CDR3 is 15 residues long. The germline V gene encodes CDR1 SQVTM and CDR2 ANQGSEA. CDR3 sequence (DNA): TGCAGCGTTGAAGATCAGGGCAGGATCCCCACTGAAGCTTTCTTT. Its translation: CSVEDQGRIPTEAFF.

This clonotype was recorded a few times. The J gene is TRBJ1-1, the V gene TRBV7-9; D call uncertain. CDR1 SEHNR and CDR2 FQNEAQ come from the germline V gene (reference sequence). The CDR3 has 14 residues. Trimming pared 2 bases from V and 1 base from J, leaving 8 bases between. The CDR3 spells CASSLSAGNTEAFF. In DNA form, the CDR3 reads TGTGCCAGCAGCTTATCGGCAGGGAACACTGAAGCTTTCTTT.

This chain joins TRBV5-5 and TRBJ2-2; D gene uncertain. Germline CDR1 is SGHKS and CDR2 is YYEKEE (reference sequence). CDR3 length: 14 residues. Between the trimmed V and J ends, which lost 0 bases and 5 bases, there was a span of 8 bases. CDR3 region: CASSLAPETGELFF. The CDR3 DNA follows: TGTGCCAGCAGCTTGGCCCCGGAAACCGGGGAGCTGTTTTTT.

Many counts were recorded for this clonotype. This chain uses TRBV12-3 or TRBV12-4 with TRBJ1-1, with no clear D. The CDR3 totals 13 residues. Between the trimmed V and J ends, which lost 2 bases and 6 bases, there was a span of 10 bases. CDR3 loop: CASSLIKFAEAFF. The CDR3, as DNA: TGTGCCAGCAGTTTAATCAAATTCGCTGAAGCTTTCTTT.

The chain combines TRBV2 with TRBJ1-1; no definite D call. Trimming stripped 1 base from V and 0 bases from J, with 15 bases between. Germline V gene sequence: CDR1 SNHLY, CDR2 FYNNEI. This CDR3 is 17 amino acids long. CDR3 DNA sequence: TGTGCCAGCAGTGAAGGCGTAGCTAATAATATGAACACTGAAGCTTTCTTT. Translation: CASSEGVANNMNTEAFF.

This clonotype appeared many times. V and J are TRBV13 and TRBJ2-1; 12 positions agree with TRBD1. The trim removed 5 bases at V and 5 bases at J, leaving 7 bases unmatched. Germline CDR1 and CDR2: PRHDT and FYEKMQ (reference sequence). The CDR3 spans 16 residues. In DNA form, the CDR3 reads TGTGCCAGCAGCCCAAAGGGACAGGGGGCCCACAATGAGCAGTTCTTC. This translates into CASSPKGQGAHNEQFF.

This clonotype showed up many times. This chain joins TRBV19 and TRBJ1-6; tentatively, D is TRBD1 (5 bases). The length of the CDR3 is 15 residues. Per germline, CDR1 LNHDA and CDR2 SQIVND (reference sequence). V was cut by 5 bases and J by 4 bases, with 12 bases left in between. DNA of the CDR3: TGTGCCAGTAGTCCCAAAGACAGATATAATTCACCCCTCCACTTT. Its protein is CASSPKDRYNSPLHF. The full variable domain, completed using reference TRBV19 and TRBJ1-6, is DGGITQSPKYLFRKEGQNVTLSCEQNLNHDAMYWYRQDPGQGLRLIYYSQIVNDFQKGDIAEGYSVSREKKESFPLTVTSAQKNPTAFYLCASSPKDRYNSPLHFGNGTRLTVT.

This clonotype occurred many times. CDR3: CASSIFEVADTQYF. The CDR3 nucleotides are TGTGCCAGTAGTATCTTCGAGGTAGCCGATACGCAGTATTTT. The J gene is TRBJ2-3, the V gene TRBV19; unclear D gene. V was trimmed by 3 bases and J by 6 bases, leaving 13 bases between them. Per germline, CDR1 LNHDA and CDR2 SQIVND (reference sequence). This CDR3 region has 14 residues.

This clonotype has just a few counts. A much larger clone lies one base from this, so it may be a read error. The rearrangement joins TRBV6-8 to TRBJ1-2, with D possibly being TRBD1 (5 bases). The CDR3 spans 13 residues. V shed 0 bases and J shed 4 bases, with 6 bases lying between them. Germline values: CDR1 MNHGY, CDR2 SAAAGT. Here the CDR3 reads CASSYSDTYGYTF. The DNA for the CDR3 is TGTGCCAGCAGTTACTCGGACACCTATGGCTACACCTTC.

This clonotype has ten or more counts. V usage is TRBV18 and J usage is TRBJ2-5; TRBD2 might be the D (5 bases). Germline V lookup: CDR1 KGHSH, CDR2 LQKENI. The V gene lost 1 base and the J gene lost 4 bases, with 10 bases spanning the gap. The CDR3 is 14 residues long. The DNA of the CDR3 is TGTGCCAGCTCACCACAGGGCGCGGGAGAGACCCAGTACTTC. It codes for CASSPQGAGETQYF. The full variable domain, its missing parts supplied by reference TRBV18 and TRBJ2-5, is NAGVMQNPRHLVRRRGQEARLRCSPMKGHSHVYWYRQLPEEGLKFMVYLQKENIIDESGMPKERFSAEFPKEGPSILRIQQVVRGDSAAYFCASSPQGAGETQYFGPGTRLLVL.

The gene calls are TRBV6-5 and TRBJ1-2; D unclear. The CDR3 length is 14 residues. The V and J ends lost 4 bases and 2 bases respectively, with 11 bases between them. Germline V CDR1 and CDR2: MNHEY, SVGAGI. The CDR3 sequence: CASSLHDTNYGYTF. The CDR3 DNA follows: TGTGCCAGCAGTTTACACGACACAAACTATGGCTACACCTTC.

A few counts support this clonotype. The chain couples TRBV6-2 or TRBV6-3 to TRBJ1-2; D uncertain. Germline V lookup: CDR1 MNHEY, CDR2 SVGEGT. CDR3 length equals 13 residues. Trimming pared 0 bases from V and 6 bases from J, leaving 8 bases between. The CDR3 DNA sequence: TGTGCCAGCAGTTACTCGTCCGGGAATGGCTACACCTTC. Residues: CASSYSSGNGYTF.

There are many counts of this clonotype. V is TRBV7-9 and J is TRBJ1-4, with D uncertain. Between the trimmed V and J ends, which lost 2 bases and 3 bases, there was a span of 10 bases. The germline gives CDR1 SEHNR, CDR2 FQNEAQ (reference sequence). This CDR3 has 15 residues. CDR3 bases: TGTGCCAGCAGCTTACGTGGGGATGCTAATGAAAAACTGTTTTTT. Its protein is CASSLRGDANEKLFF.

The chain is built from TRBV7-6 and TRBJ2-1, with a possible D match to TRBD2 (6 bases). Per germline, CDR1 SGHVS and CDR2 FNYEAQ. The CDR3 covers 17 residues. V was pared by 4 bases and J by 4 bases, with 20 bases between. CDR3 DNA: TGTGCCAGCAGCTCCGAGGGGACTTCCTACTTTTACAATGAGCAGTTCTTC. As protein: CASSSEGTSYFYNEQFF.

The CDR3 DNA reads as TGTGCCAGCAGTTCTATCCGGGACTCGATCTCTGGAAACACCATATATTTT. Residues: CASSSIRDSISGNTIYF. The V call is TRBV6-6, the J call TRBJ1-3; a weak D match, TRBD1 (5 bases). The V gene lost 4 bases and the J gene lost 0 bases, with 16 bases spanning the gap. The CDR3 length is 17 residues. Per the germline V gene, CDR1 is MNHNY and CDR2 is SVGAGI (reference sequence).

V and J are TRBV2 and TRBJ1-4; 8 nucleotides line up with TRBD1. This CDR3 spans 13 amino acids. V gave up 4 bases and J gave up 7 bases; unmatched junction bases: 2. Per the germline V gene, CDR1 is SNHLY and CDR2 is FYNNEI. The CDR3 DNA reads TGTGCCAGCAGTGGGACAGGGTTTGAAAAACTGTTTTTT. Translating gives CASSGTGFEKLFF.

V gene TRBV13 combines with J gene TRBJ2-1, with TRBD2 identical over 16 bases. CDR1 and CDR2 from the germline V gene are PRHDT and FYEKMQ (reference sequence). CDR3 size: 19 residues. Trimming took 3 bases from V and 10 from J; bases not matched to a gene: 15. CDR3 nucleotide sequence: TGTGCCAGCAGCTTTGGTGGGGGACTAGCGGGGGGGCGATTTGGGGAGCAGTTCTTC. Translating gives CASSFGGGLAGGRFGEQFF. The full variable domain, completed using reference TRBV13 and TRBJ2-1, is AAGVIQSPRHLIKEKRETATLKCYPIPRHDTVYWYQQGPGQDPQFLISFYEKMQSDKGSIPDRFSAQQFSDYHSELNMSSLELGDSALYFCASSFGGGLAGGRFGEQFFGPGTRLTVL.

This clonotype has only a few counts. The rearrangement joins TRBV5-6 to TRBJ2-2, with 7 bases identical to TRBD1. CDR3 length equals 14 residues. The germline gives CDR1 SGHDT, CDR2 YYEEEE. Trimming took 0 bases from V and 10 from J; bases not matched to a gene: 6. In DNA form, the CDR3 reads TGTGCCAGCAGCTTGGGTGTAGGGGGCGAGGAGCTGTTTTTT. This gives the protein CASSLGVGGEELFF. Combining the CDR3 with reference TRBV5-6 and TRBJ2-2 gives the whole variable domain DAGVTQSPTHLIKTRGQQVTLRCSPKSGHDTVSWYQQALGQGPQFIFQYYEEEERQRGNFPDRFSGHQFPNYSSELNVNALLLGDSALYLCASSLGVGGEELFFGEGSRLTVL.

V usage is TRBV6-2 or TRBV6-3 and J usage is TRBJ1-2, with 9 positions matching TRBD1. This CDR3 contains 15 residues. V gave up 5 bases and J gave up 6 bases; unmatched junction bases: 10. CDR1 MNHEY and CDR2 SVGEGT come from the germline V gene. CDR3 DNA: TGTGCCAGCAGTAGCCGGGACAGGGCCTACGATGGCTACACCTTC. Its protein is CASSSRDRAYDGYTF.

The chain links TRBV4-1 to TRBJ1-5, with D possibly matching TRBD1 (6 bases). Germline CDR1 and CDR2: MGHRA and YSYEKL. V lost 4 bases and J 2 bases, leaving 15 bases between the germline ends. CDR3 length: 16 amino acids. The CDR3 region has the DNA TGCGCCAGCAGCCCTCACGGGACACCCGGCAATCAGCCCCAGCATTTT. Translation gives CASSPHGTPGNQPQHF.

This clonotype was seen many times. V and J are TRBV19 and TRBJ1-6, with D maybe TRBD1 (6 bases). Germline CDR1 reads LNHDA; CDR2 reads SQIVND (reference sequence). V was cut by 10 bases and J by 7 bases, with 14 bases left in between. The length of the CDR3 is 13 residues. The CDR3 sequence: CAKLQGSNSPLHF. The DNA for the CDR3 is TGTGCCAAATTACAGGGTTCAAATTCACCCCTCCACTTT.

This clonotype was seen just once. The rearrangement joins TRBV5-5 to TRBJ1-1, with 7 bases aligning to TRBD1. J lost 3 bases, V lost 3 bases, and 5 bases had no gene match. This CDR3 contains 14 residues. Germline CDR1 and CDR2: SGHKS and YYEKEE (reference sequence). The CDR3 here is CASSWTRGDTEAFF. In DNA form, the CDR3 reads TGTGCCAGCAGCTGGACCAGGGGGGACACTGAAGCTTTCTTT. The whole variable domain, filled in from reference TRBV5-5 and TRBJ1-1, reads DAGVTQSPTHLIKTRGQQVTLRCSPISGHKSVSWYQQVLGQGPQFIFQYYEKEERGRGNFPDRFSARQFPNYSSELNVNALLLGDSALYLCASSWTRGDTEAFFGQGTRLTVV.